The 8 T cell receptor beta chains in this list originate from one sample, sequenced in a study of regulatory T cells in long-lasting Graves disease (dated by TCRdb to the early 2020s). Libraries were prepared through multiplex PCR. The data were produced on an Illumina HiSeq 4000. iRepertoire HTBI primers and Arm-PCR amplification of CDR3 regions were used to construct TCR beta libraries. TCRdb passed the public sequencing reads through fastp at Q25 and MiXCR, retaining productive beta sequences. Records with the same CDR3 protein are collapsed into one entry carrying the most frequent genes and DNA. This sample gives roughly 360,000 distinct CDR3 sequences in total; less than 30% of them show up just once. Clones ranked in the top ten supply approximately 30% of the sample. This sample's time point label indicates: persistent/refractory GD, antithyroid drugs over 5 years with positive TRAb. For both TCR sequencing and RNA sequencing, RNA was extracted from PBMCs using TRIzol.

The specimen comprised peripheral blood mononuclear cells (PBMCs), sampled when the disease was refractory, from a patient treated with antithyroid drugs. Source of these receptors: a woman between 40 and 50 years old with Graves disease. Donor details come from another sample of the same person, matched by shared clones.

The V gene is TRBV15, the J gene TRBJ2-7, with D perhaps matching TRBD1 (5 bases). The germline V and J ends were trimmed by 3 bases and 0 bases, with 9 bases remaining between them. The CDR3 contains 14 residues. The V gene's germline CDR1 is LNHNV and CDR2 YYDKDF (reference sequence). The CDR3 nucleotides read TGTGCCACCAGCAGTGACAGATACTCCTACGAGCAGTACTTC. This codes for CATSSDRYSYEQYF.

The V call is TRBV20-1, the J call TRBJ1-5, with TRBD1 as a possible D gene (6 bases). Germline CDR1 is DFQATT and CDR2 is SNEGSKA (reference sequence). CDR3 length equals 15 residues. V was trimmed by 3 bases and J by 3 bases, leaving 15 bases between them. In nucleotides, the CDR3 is TGCAGTGCTAGTCCAGGGGTCTCAGTCAATCAGCCCCAGCATTTT. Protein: CSASPGVSVNQPQHF.

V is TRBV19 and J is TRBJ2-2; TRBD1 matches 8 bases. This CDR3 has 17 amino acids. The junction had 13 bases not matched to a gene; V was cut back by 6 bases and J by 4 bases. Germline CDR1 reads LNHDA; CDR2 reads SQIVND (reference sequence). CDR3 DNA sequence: TGTGCCAGTAGCCGGACAGGGTTCGCCGCCTTCACCGGGGAGCTGTTTTTT. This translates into CASSRTGFAAFTGELFF.

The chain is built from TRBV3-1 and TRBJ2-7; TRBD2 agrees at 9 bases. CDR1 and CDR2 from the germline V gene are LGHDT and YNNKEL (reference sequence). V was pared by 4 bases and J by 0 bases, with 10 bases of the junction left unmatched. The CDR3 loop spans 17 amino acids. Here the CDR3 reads CASSPPGLADSSYEQYF. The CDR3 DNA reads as TGTGCCAGCAGCCCGCCGGGACTAGCTGATAGCTCCTACGAGCAGTACTTC.

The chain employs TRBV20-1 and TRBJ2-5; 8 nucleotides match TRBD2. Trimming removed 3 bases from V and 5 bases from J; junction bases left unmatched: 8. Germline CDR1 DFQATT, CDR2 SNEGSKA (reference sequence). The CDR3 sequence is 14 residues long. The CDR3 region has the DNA TGCAGTGCTAGCACCCTAGCGGGCTGGGAGACCCAGTACTTC. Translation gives CSASTLAGWETQYF.

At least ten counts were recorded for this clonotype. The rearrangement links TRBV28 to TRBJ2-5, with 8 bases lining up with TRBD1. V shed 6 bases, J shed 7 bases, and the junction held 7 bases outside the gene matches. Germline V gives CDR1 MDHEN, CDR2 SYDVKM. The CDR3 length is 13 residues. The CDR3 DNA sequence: TGTGCCAGCAGGCCAGGACAGGGAGGGACCCAGTACTTC. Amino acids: CASRPGQGGTQYF.

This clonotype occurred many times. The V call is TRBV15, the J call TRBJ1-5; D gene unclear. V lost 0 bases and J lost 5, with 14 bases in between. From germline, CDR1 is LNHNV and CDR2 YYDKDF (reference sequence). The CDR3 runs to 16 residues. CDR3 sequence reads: CATSRDVGRVDQPQHF. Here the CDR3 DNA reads TGTGCCACCAGCAGAGACGTCGGAAGGGTGGATCAGCCCCAGCATTTT.

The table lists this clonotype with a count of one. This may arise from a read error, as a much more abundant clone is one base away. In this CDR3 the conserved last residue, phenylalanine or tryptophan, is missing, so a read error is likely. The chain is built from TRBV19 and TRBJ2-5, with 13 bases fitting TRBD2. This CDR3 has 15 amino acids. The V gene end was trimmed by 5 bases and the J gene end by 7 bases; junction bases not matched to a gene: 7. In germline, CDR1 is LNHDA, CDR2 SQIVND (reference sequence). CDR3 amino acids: CASSPGLAGASTQYS. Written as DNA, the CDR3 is TGTGCCAGTAGTCCCGGACTAGCGGGAGCCTCGACCCAGTACTCC.